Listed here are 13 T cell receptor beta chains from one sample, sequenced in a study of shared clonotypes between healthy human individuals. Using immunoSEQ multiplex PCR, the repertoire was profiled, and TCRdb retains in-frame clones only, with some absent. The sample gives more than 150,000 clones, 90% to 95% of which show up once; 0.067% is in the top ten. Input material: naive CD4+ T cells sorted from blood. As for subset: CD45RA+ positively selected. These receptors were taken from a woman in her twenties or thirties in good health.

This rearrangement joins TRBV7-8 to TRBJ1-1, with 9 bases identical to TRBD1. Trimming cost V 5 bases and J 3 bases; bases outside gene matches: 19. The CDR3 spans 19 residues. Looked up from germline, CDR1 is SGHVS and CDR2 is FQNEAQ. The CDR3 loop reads CASSPRDRAGLGAYTEAFF. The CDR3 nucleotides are TGTGCCAGCAGCCCCAGGGACAGGGCGGGTTTGGGAGCGTACACTGAAGCTTTCTTT.

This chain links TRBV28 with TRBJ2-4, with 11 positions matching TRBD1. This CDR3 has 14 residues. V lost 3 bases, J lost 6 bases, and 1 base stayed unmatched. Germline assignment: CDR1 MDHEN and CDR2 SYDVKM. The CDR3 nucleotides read TGTGCCAGCAGTTTGGGACAGGGGGGAAACATTCAGTACTTC. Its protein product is CASSLGQGGNIQYF.

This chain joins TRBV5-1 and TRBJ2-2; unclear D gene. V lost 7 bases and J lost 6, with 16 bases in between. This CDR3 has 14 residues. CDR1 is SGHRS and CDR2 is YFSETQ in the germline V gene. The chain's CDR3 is CASRRLGVAGELFF. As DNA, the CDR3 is TGCGCCAGCCGGCGGCTTGGAGTCGCCGGGGAGCTGTTTTTT.

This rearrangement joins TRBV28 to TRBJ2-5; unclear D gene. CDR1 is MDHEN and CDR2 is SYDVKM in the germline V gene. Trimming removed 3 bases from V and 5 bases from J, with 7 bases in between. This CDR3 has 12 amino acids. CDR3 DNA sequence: TGTGCCAGCAGTTTTTATGAGGAGACCCAGTACTTC. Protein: CASSFYEETQYF.

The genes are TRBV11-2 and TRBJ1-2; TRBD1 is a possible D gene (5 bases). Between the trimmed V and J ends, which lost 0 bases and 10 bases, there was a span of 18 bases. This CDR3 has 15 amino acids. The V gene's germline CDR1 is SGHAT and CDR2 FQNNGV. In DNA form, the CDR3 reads TGTGCCAGCAGCTTAGAATTGTTTGCCCTAGGGGACTACACCTTC. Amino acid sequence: CASSLELFALGDYTF.

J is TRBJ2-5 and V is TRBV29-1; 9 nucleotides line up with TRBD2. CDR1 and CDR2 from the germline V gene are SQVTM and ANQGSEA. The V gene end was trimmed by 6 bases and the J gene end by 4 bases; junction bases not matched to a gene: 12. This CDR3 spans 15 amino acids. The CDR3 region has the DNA TGCAGCGTCAATATGGGCGGGAGGGCCTTAGAGACCCAGTACTTC. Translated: CSVNMGGRALETQYF.

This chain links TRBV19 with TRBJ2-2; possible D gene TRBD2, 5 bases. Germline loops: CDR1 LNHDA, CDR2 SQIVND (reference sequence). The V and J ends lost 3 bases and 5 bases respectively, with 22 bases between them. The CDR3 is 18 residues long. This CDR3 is CASSIWGSGKTGTGELFF. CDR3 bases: TGTGCCAGTAGTATCTGGGGTTCGGGGAAGACTGGAACCGGGGAGCTGTTTTTT.

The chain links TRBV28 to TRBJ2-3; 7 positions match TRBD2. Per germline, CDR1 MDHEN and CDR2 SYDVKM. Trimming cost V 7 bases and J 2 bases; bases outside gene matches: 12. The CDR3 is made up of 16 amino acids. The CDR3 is CASTSASGMLTDTQYF. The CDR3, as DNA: TGTGCCAGCACCTCTGCTAGCGGTATGCTCACAGATACGCAGTATTTT.

The CDR3, as DNA: TGTGCCAGCAGCTCGCCCGCGGTTGGAGACCACGAGCAGTACTTC. It codes for CASSSPAVGDHEQYF. The chain uses TRBV11-2 and TRBJ2-7; D unclear. The V end lost 4 bases, the J end lost 5 bases, and 18 bases lay between the germline ends. The CDR3 is made up of 15 amino acids. Germline V CDR1 and CDR2: SGHAT, FQNNGV. The full variable domain, its missing parts supplied by reference TRBV11-2 and TRBJ2-7, is EAGVAQSPRYKIIEKRQSVAFWCNPISGHATLYWYQQILGQGPKLLIQFQNNGVVDDSQLPKDRFSAERLKGVDSTLKIQPAKLEDSAVYLCASSSPAVGDHEQYFGPGTRLTVT.

For the CDR3, the DNA is TGCGCCAGCAGAACCGGGACCTCTGAGGGTGAAAAACTGTTTTTT. It yields the protein CASRTGTSEGEKLFF. The V call is TRBV5-1, the J call TRBJ1-4; tentatively, D is TRBD1 (5 bases). This CDR3 has 15 amino acids. With 5 bases removed from V and 7 bases from J, the gap between germline ends came to 18 bases. Germline loops: CDR1 SGHRS, CDR2 YFSETQ.

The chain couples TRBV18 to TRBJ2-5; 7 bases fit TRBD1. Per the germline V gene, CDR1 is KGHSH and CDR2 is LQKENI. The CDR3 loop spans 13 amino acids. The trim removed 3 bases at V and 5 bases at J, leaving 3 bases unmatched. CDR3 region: CASSPGRGETQYF. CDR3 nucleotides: TGTGCCAGCTCACCGGGCAGGGGGGAGACCCAGTACTTC.

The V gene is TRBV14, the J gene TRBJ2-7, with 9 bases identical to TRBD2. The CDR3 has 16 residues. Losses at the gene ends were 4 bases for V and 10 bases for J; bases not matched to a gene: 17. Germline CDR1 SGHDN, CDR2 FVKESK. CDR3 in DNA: TGTGCCAGCAGCCCTCTGACTCGCGGGAGGGCCGGTTTCCAGTACTTC. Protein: CASSPLTRGRAGFQYF.

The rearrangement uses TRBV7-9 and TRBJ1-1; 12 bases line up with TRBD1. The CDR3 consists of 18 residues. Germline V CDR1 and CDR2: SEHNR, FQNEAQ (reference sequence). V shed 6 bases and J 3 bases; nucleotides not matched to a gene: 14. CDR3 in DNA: TGTGCCAGCAGACCTGTCCTCCGGGACAGGGGGCTATACACTGAAGCTTTCTTT. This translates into CASRPVLRDRGLYTEAFF.